These T cell receptor beta chains were read from a single sample in a study of Ad26.COV2.S vaccination and SARS-CoV-2 variants. The data were produced by immunoSEQ multiplex PCR, yet TCRdb's version contains in-frame clones alone and is incomplete. The repertoire holds some 190,000 clones, with roughly 89% as singletons. This specimen was peripheral blood, taken after recovery from COVID-19. The receptors were gathered from a human donor who had recovered from COVID-19. Both conserved end residues are part of each CDR3. The order of the fields is clone size, J gene, D gene, V gene, CDR3 protein, CDR3 DNA. D genes are given only for firm matches. Some rows have no size entry. The others give once, few or many, or a class for an expanded clone.

>-|TRBJ2-1|-|TRBV2
CASGLLGVSSYNEQFF
TGTGCCAGCGGACTCCTGGGCGTCAGCTCCTACAATGAGCAGTTCTTC
>-|TRBJ2-7|-|TRBV5-1
CASSLVVLGTSYEQYF
TGCGCCAGCAGCTTGGTAGTATTAGGGACTTCCTACGAGCAGTACTTC
>-|TRBJ2-7|-|TRBV21-1
CASSKQGGGYEQYF
TGTGCCAGCAGCAAACAAGGTGGTGGGTACGAGCAGTACTTC
>once|TRBJ2-7|-|TRBV19
CASSSTGEPYEQYF
TGTGCCAGTAGTTCGACAGGAGAACCCTACGAGCAGTACTTC
>-|TRBJ2-1|TRBD2|TRBV5-1
CASSSISGSLGNEQFF
TGCGCCAGCAGCTCGATTAGCGGGAGCTTGGGCAATGAGCAGTTCTTC
>-|TRBJ2-3|-|TRBV6-5
CASSRVGGDTQYF
TGTGCCAGCAGTCGTGTGGGGGGAGATACGCAGTATTTT
>-|TRBJ2-7|-|TRBV12-3/TRBV12-4
CASSWGDYEQYF
TGTGCCAGCAGCTGGGGGGACTACGAGCAGTACTTC
>-|TRBJ2-3|-|TRBV6-5
CASSLGQYTDTQYF
TGTGCCAGCAGCCTCGGACAGTACACAGATACGCAGTATTTT
>-|TRBJ1-5|-|TRBV29-1
CSAEEVGQPQHF
TGCAGCGCCGAAGAAGTGGGTCAGCCCCAGCATTTT
>-|TRBJ2-2|-|TRBV7-2
CASSPGALGTGELFF
TGTGCCAGCAGCCCCGGCGCTTTAGGCACCGGGGAGCTGTTTTTT
>-|TRBJ1-3|-|TRBV25-1
CAGGSNTIYF
TGTGCCGGCGGGAGCAACACCATATATTTT
>-|TRBJ2-7|TRBD2|TRBV5-6
CASSLGGSKYEQYF
TGTGCCAGCAGCTTAGGCGGGAGTAAGTACGAGCAGTACTTC
>once|TRBJ2-5|-|TRBV15
CATSREGRREETQYF
TGTGCCACCAGCAGAGAAGGTAGAAGGGAAGAGACCCAGTACTTC
>once|TRBJ1-6|-|TRBV7-2
CASSPPPGSYNSPLHF
TGTGCCAGCAGCCCGCCTCCGGGCTCCTATAATTCACCCCTCCACTTT
>-|TRBJ1-1|-|TRBV6-5
CASKRGNTEAFF
TGTGCCAGCAAGAGGGGGAACACTGAAGCTTTCTTT
>-|TRBJ2-7|TRBD1|TRBV9
CASSPGTGGGYEQYF
TGTGCCAGCAGCCCCGGGACAGGGGGCGGATACGAGCAGTACTTC
>few|TRBJ2-7|TRBD2|TRBV7-6
CASSLGNTGLAGFRSGEQYF
TGTGCCAGCAGCTTAGGTAACACGGGACTAGCGGGTTTTCGTTCTGGCGAGCAGTACTTC
>-|TRBJ1-5|TRBD1|TRBV5-5
CASSLRGQENIISNQPQHF
TGTGCCAGCAGCTTGCGAGGACAGGAAAACATTATTAGCAATCAGCCCCAGCATTTT
>-|TRBJ2-2|TRBD2|TRBV12-5
CASGLVPVTSGSKVGELFF
TGTGCTAGTGGTTTGGTACCCGTGACTAGCGGGAGCAAGGTCGGGGAGCTGTTTTTT
>-|TRBJ2-1|TRBD1|TRBV25-1
CASSGTGAYNEQFF
TGTGCCAGCAGCGGGACAGGGGCCTACAATGAGCAGTTCTTC
>-|TRBJ2-2|-|TRBV4-1
CASSQDLGLSAEELFF
TGCGCCAGCAGCCAAGATCTTGGACTTTCCGCCGAGGAGCTGTTTTTT
>-|TRBJ2-3|TRBD1|TRBV11-3
CASSLGTGGSTDTQYF
TGTGCCAGCAGCTTAGGCACAGGGGGCTCAACAGATACGCAGTATTTT
>-|TRBJ1-1|TRBD1|TRBV19
CASSVPRDREGRSEAFF
TGTGCCAGTAGTGTCCCTCGGGACAGGGAAGGGCGAAGTGAAGCTTTCTTT
>-|TRBJ1-2|-|TRBV7-8
CASSSDGGLLGYTF
TGTGCCAGCAGTTCGGACGGAGGATTACTTGGCTACACCTTC
>once|TRBJ1-5|-|TRBV3-1/TRBV3-2
CASSLYSNQPQHF
TGTGCCAGCAGCCTTTATAGCAATCAGCCCCAGCATTTT
>-|TRBJ1-1|-|TRBV29-1
CSVPSWNTEAFF
TGCAGCGTCCCCAGTTGGAACACTGAAGCTTTCTTT
>-|TRBJ2-1|-|TRBV7-3
CASSSRPSGNEQFF
TGTGCCAGCAGCTCAAGACCGAGCGGGAATGAGCAGTTCTTC
>-|TRBJ2-1|-|TRBV7-6
CASSPKAAGNEQFF
TGTGCCAGCAGCCCGAAAGCTGCCGGCAATGAGCAGTTCTTC
>-|TRBJ2-7|-|TRBV6-5
CASSPGLGEQYF
TGTGCCAGCAGCCCGGGGCTTGGTGAGCAGTACTTC
>-|TRBJ2-3|-|TRBV9
CASSVGGTSKRDTQYF
TGTGCCAGCAGCGTAGGTGGGACCTCAAAGAGGGATACGCAGTATTTT
>-|TRBJ2-2|-|TRBV28
CASSAYDFPTNTGELFF
TGTGCCAGCAGTGCGTATGACTTTCCAACAAACACCGGGGAGCTGTTTTTT
>-|TRBJ2-1|TRBD2|TRBV7-2
CASSLPGAGLARDGEQFF
TGTGCCAGCAGCTTACCAGGGGCTGGACTAGCCAGGGACGGTGAGCAGTTCTTC
>few|TRBJ1-2|-|TRBV29-1
CSVVLGANYGYTF
TGCAGCGTTGTACTGGGAGCTAACTATGGCTACACCTTC
>-|TRBJ2-1|-|TRBV7-2
CASSTHYSLGYNEQFF
TGTGCCAGCAGCACCCATTACTCCTTGGGTTACAATGAGCAGTTCTTC
>-|TRBJ2-3|-|TRBV15
CATSRDGGGALEDTQYF
TGTGCCACCAGCAGAGATGGGGGGGGCGCTTTGGAAGATACGCAGTATTTT
>-|TRBJ2-7|TRBD1|TRBV10-1
CASSELQGAGEQYF
TGCGCCAGCAGTGAGTTGCAGGGGGCGGGCGAGCAGTACTTC
>-|TRBJ1-3|TRBD1|TRBV30
CAWSRTGFDTIYF
TGTGCCTGGAGTCGGACAGGATTTGACACCATATATTTT
>-|TRBJ1-1|TRBD1|TRBV5-1
CASSPGQGRVNTEAFF
TGCGCCAGCAGCCCCGGACAGGGGAGGGTGAACACTGAAGCTTTCTTT
>-|TRBJ1-6|-|TRBV19
CASSIHPDRTGSPLHF
TGTGCCAGTAGTATCCATCCAGACAGAACCGGCTCACCCCTCCACTTT
>-|TRBJ2-1|-|TRBV30
CAWGGLTLYNEQFF
TGTGCCTGGGGGGGCCTGACACTTTACAATGAGCAGTTCTTC
>-|TRBJ2-3|-|TRBV29-1
CSATLGHTSTDTQYF
TGCAGCGCAACTCTCGGACACACTAGCACAGATACGCAGTATTTT
>-|TRBJ1-6|TRBD1|TRBV27
CASSLSGGTYNSPLHF
TGTGCCAGCAGTTTATCAGGGGGCACATATAATTCACCCCTCCACTTT
>-|TRBJ2-2|TRBD2|TRBV11-2
CASSRLAGGAGELFF
TGTGCCAGCAGCCGACTAGCGGGGGGGGCCGGGGAGCTGTTTTTT
>-|TRBJ2-7|-|TRBV12-5
CASDGLRGEQYF
TGTGCTAGTGATGGCCTCAGGGGCGAGCAGTACTTC
>-|TRBJ1-2|TRBD1|TRBV13
CASSWDRGPSGYTF
TGTGCCAGCAGCTGGGACAGGGGACCAAGTGGCTACACCTTC
>-|TRBJ2-4|-|TRBV5-6
CASSALARGGFNGDIQYF
TGTGCCAGCAGCGCCCTGGCGAGGGGCGGATTCAACGGGGACATTCAGTACTTC
>-|TRBJ2-1|-|TRBV11-3
CASSSDKNNEQFF
TGTGCCAGCAGCTCGGACAAAAACAATGAGCAGTTCTTC
>-|TRBJ2-2|-|TRBV19
CASKSQGSTGELFF
TGTGCCAGTAAATCCCAGGGGTCCACCGGGGAGCTGTTTTTT
>-|TRBJ2-1|TRBD1|TRBV7-6
CASSLAPDRANEQFF
TGTGCCAGCAGCTTAGCGCCCGACAGGGCGAATGAGCAGTTCTTC
>-|TRBJ2-4|-|TRBV9
CASSEGGTTDIQYF
TGTGCCAGCAGCGAGGGGGGGACGACGGACATTCAGTACTTC
>-|TRBJ1-4|-|TRBV6-6
CASRSTDRKKEKLFF
TGTGCCAGCAGGTCGACAGACCGCAAGAAGGAAAAACTGTTTTTT
>-|TRBJ1-5|-|TRBV10-3
CAIGDNNQPQHF
TGTGCCATCGGGGACAACAATCAGCCCCAGCATTTT
>-|TRBJ1-5|-|TRBV6-5
CASSYQEHQPQHF
TGTGCCAGCAGTTACCAGGAGCATCAGCCCCAGCATTTT